This TCR beta chain was recovered during a study of blood T cell repertoires in COVID-19. The overall study: COVID-19 samples from acute and convalescent phases originated in the United States, Italy and Spain. T cells, B-cell-depleted T cells, or PBMCs supplied cDNA or gDNA.

Original processing methods: Reference gene primer amplification gave nucleated cell count estimates. The data were produced by immunoSEQ multiplex PCR, yet TCRdb's version contains in-frame clones alone and is incomplete. That table furnishes V, J and clone size, whereas the DNA furnished D and trimming. The table shows about 69,000 clones, with nearly 90% occurring only once. The sample consisted of peripheral blood. The receptor's source is a man aged 50-60 years with acute or convalescent COVID-19.

The CDR3 region is CASSLLIGQGANYGYTF. DNA of the CDR3: TGTGCCAGCAGCCTCTTAATAGGACAGGGGGCTAACTATGGCTACACCTTC. The gene calls are TRBV7-9 and TRBJ1-2; 10 nucleotides align to TRBD1. Germline V gene lookup returns CDR1 SEHNR and CDR2 FQNEAQ (reference sequence). This CDR3 has 17 residues. After removal of 5 bases from V and 0 bases from J, the junction contained 9 bases not matched to a gene. The full variable domain, completed using reference TRBV7-9 and TRBJ1-2, is DTGVSQNPRHKITKRGQNVTFRCDPISEHNRLYWYRQTLGQGPEFLTYFQNEAQLEKSRLLSDRFSAERPKGSFSTLEIQRTEQGDSAMYLCASSLLIGQGANYGYTFGSGTRLTVV.